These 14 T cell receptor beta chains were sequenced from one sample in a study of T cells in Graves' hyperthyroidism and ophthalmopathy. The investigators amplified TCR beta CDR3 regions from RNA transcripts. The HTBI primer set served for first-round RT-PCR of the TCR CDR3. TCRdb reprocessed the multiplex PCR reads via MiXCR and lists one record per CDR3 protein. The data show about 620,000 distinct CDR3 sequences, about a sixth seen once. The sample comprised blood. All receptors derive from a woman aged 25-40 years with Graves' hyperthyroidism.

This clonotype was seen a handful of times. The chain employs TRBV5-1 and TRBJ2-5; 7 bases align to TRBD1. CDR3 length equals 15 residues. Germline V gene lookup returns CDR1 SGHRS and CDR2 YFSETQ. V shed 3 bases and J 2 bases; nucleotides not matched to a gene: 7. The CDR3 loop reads CASSSTRGQQETQYF. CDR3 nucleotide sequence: TGCGCCAGCAGCTCCACCAGGGGACAGCAAGAGACCCAGTACTTC.

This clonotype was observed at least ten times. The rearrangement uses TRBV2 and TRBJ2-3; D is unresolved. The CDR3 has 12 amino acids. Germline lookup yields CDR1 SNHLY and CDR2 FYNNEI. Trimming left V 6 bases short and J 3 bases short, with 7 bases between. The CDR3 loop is CASRDPTDTQYF. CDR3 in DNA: TGTGCCAGCAGAGACCCGACAGATACGCAGTATTTT.

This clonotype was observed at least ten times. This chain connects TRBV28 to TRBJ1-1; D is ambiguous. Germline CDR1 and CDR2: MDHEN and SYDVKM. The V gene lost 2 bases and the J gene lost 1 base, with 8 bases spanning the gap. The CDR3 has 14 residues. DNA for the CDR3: TGTGCCAGCAGTTTAACGCAAAAGAACACTGAAGCTTTCTTT. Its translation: CASSLTQKNTEAFF.

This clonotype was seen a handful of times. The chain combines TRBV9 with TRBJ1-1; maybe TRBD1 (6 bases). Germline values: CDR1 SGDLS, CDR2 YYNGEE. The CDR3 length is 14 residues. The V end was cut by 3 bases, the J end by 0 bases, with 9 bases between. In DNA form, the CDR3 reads TGTGCCAGCAGCGCTGGACAGCTGAACACTGAAGCTTTCTTT. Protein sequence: CASSAGQLNTEAFF.

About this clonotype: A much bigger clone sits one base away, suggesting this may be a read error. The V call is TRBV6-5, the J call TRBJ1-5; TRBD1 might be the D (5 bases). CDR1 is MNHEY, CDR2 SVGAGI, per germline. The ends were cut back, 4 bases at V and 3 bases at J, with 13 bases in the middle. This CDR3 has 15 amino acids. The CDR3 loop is CASSCSGHFNQPQHF. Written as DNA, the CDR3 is TGTGCCAGCAGTTGCTCCGGACACTTCAATCAGCCCCAGCATTTT.

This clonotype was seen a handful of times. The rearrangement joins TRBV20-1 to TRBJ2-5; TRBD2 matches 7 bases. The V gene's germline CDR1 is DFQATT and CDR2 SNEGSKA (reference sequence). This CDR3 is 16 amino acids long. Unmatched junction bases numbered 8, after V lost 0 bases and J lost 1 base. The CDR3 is CSARDGGTAPQETQYF. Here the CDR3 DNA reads TGCAGTGCTAGAGACGGGGGGACCGCACCCCAAGAGACCCAGTACTTC.

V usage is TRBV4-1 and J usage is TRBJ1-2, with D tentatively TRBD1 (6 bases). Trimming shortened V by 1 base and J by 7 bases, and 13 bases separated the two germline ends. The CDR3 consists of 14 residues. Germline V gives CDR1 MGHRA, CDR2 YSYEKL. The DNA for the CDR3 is TGCGCCAGCAGCCAAGTATCCGGGGGCGGTGGCTACACCTTC. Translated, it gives CASSQVSGGGGYTF.

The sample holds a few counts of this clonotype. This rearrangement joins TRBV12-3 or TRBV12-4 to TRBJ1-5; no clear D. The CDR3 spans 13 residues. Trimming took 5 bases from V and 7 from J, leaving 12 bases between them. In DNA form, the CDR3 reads TGTGCCAGCAGTACCAAATTACTACAGCCCCAGCATTTT. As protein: CASSTKLLQPQHF.

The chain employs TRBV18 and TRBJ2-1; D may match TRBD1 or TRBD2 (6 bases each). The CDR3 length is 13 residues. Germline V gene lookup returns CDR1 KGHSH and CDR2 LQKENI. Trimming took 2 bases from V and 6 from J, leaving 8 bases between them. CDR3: CASSPEGGNEQFF. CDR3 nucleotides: TGTGCCAGCTCACCAGAGGGGGGCAATGAGCAGTTCTTC.

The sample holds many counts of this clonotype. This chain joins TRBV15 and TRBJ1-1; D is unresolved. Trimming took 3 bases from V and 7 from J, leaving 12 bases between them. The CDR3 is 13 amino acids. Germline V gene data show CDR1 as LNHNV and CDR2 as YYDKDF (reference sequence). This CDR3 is CATSRGGLDEAFF. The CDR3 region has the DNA TGTGCCACCAGCAGGGGAGGACTGGATGAAGCTTTCTTT.

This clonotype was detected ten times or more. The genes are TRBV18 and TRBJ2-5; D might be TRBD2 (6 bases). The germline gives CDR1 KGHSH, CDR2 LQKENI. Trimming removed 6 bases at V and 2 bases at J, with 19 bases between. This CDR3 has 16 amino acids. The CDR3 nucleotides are TGTGCCAGCTCCCGGAGTAGCGGAGCCCTACAAGAGACCCAGTACTTC. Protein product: CASSRSSGALQETQYF.

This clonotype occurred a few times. CDR3 bases: TGTGCCAGCGACAGGGGTAACTATGGCTACACCTTC. Translated: CASDRGNYGYTF. V usage is TRBV2 and J usage is TRBJ1-2; 8 bases fit TRBD1. Germline loops: CDR1 SNHLY, CDR2 FYNNEI. The CDR3 runs 12 residues. The J segment lost 1 base and the V segment lost 8 bases, leaving 0 bases of the junction unmatched.

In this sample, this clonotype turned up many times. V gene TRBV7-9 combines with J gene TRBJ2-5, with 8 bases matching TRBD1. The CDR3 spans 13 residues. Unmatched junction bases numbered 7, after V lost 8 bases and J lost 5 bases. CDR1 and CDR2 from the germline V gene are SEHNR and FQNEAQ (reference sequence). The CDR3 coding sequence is TGTGCCAGCGGGAAGACAGGGGTGGAGACCCAGTACTTC. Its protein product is CASGKTGVETQYF.

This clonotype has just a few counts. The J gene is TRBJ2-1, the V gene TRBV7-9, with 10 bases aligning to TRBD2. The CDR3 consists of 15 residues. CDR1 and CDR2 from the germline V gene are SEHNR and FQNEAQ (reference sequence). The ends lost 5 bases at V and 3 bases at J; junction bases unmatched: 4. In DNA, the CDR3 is TGTGCCAGCAGCCGACCTAGCGGGAGCTACAATGAGCAGTTCTTC. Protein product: CASSRPSGSYNEQFF.